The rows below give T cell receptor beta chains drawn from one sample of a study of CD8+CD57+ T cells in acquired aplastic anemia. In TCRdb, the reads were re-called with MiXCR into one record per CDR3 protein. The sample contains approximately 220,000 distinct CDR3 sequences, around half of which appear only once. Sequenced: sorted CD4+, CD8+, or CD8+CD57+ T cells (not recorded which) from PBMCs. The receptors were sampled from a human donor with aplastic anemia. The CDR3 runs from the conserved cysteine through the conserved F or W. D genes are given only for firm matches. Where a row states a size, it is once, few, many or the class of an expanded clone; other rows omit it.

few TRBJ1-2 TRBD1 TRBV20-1 TGCAGTGCTAGAGCCCAGGGGGTCTATGGCTACACCTTC CSARAQGVYGYTF
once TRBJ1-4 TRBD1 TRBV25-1 TGTGCCAGCAGGGACAGGAGTAATGAAAAACTGTTTTTT CASRDRSNEKLFF
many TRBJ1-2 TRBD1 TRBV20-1 TGCAGTGCTTTCAAGACAGGGGATTATGGCTACACCTTC CSAFKTGDYGYTF
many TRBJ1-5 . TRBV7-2 TGTGCCAGCAGCTTCACGGGGACGTCGGGCAATCAGCCCCAGCATTTT CASSFTGTSGNQPQHF
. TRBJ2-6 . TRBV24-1 TGTGCCACCAGTGATTTCCACTCTGGGGCCAACGTCCTGACTTTC CATSDFHSGANVLTF
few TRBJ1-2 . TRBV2 TGTGCCAGCAGCCCCCCGACAGATCCCTATGGCTACACCTTC CASSPPTDPYGYTF
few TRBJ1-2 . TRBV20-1 TGCAGTGCTAGAGCACAGTATACTAACTATGGCTACACCTTC CSARAQYTNYGYTF
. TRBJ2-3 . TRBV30 TGTGCCTGGAGTCCCGGGAGCGGCACAGATACGCAGTATTTT CAWSPGSGTDTQYF
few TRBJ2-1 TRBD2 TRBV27 TGTGCCAGCAGTTTGCCGACTAGCGGGGGCGGTGAGCAGTTCTTC CASSLPTSGGGEQFF
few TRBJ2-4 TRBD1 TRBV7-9 TGTGCCAGCAGCTTAGGGACAGGGGGTTTAGCCAAAAACATTCAGTACTTC CASSLGTGGLAKNIQYF
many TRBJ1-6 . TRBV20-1 TGCAGTGCTAGATCACACGCGGGTCTAGAGGAGTCACCCCTCCACTTT CSARSHAGLEESPLHF
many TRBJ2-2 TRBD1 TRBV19 TGTGCCAGTAGTATAGATCGCGCAGGGGGCCCTTCCGGGGAGCTGTTTTTT CASSIDRAGGPSGELFF
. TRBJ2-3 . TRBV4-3 TGCGCCAGCAGCCAAAGGGGGGCAGATACGCAGTATTTT CASSQRGADTQYF
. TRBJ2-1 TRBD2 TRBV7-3 TGTGCCAGCAGCTTAGAGGGTGGAGCGGGAAGCTCCTACAATGAGCAGTTCTTC CASSLEGGAGSSYNEQFF